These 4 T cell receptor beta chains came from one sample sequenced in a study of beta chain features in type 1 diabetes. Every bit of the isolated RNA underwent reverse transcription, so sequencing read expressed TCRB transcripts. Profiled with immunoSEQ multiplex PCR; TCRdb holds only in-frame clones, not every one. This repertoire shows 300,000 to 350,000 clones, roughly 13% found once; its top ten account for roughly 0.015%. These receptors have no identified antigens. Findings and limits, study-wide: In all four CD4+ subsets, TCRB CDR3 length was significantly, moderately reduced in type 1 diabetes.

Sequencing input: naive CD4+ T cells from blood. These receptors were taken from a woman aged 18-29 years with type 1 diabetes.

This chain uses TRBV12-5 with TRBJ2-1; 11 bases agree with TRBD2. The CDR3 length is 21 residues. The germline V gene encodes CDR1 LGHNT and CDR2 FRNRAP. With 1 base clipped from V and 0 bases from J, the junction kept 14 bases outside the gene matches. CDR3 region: CASGLGTGGTSGHRSYNEQFF. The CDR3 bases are TGTGCTAGTGGTTTGGGGACCGGAGGGACTAGCGGACATCGCTCCTACAATGAGCAGTTCTTC.

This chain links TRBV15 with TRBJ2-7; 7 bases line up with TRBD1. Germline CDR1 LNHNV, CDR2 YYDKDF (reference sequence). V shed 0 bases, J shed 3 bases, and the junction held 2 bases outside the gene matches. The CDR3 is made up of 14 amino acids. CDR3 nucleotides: TGTGCCACCAGCAGAGATAGGGGGCACTACGAGCAGTACGTC. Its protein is CATSRDRGHYEQYV.

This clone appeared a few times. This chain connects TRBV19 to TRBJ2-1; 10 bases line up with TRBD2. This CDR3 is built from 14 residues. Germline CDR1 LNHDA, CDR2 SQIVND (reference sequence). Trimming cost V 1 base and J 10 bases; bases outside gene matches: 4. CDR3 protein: CASSIVSSGGEQFF. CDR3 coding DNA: TGTGCCAGTAGTATAGTATCTAGCGGGGGAGAGCAGTTCTTC.

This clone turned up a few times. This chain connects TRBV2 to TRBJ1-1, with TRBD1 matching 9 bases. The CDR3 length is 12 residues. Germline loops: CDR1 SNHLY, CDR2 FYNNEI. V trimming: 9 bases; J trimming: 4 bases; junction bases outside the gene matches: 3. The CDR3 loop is CARGTGSTEAFF. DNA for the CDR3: TGTGCCAGAGGGACAGGGAGCACTGAAGCTTTCTTT.